The T cell receptor beta chain under discussion was sequenced for a study of T cell changes during pregnancy in multiple sclerosis. Germline lookup yields CDR1 SGHVS and CDR2 FQNEAQ. V was cut by 5 bases and J by 4 bases, with 27 bases left in between. The CDR3 runs to 18 residues. Profiled with immunoSEQ multiplex PCR; TCRdb holds only in-frame clones, not every one. The table has 35,000 to 50,000 clones, nearly 90% seen once. The sample here was CD4+ T cells from peripheral blood mononuclear cells, taken after pregnancy. The clonotype originates from a female donor with multiple sclerosis, enrolled in a pregnancy study. This chain links TRBV7-8 with TRBJ2-7, with a tentative D call TRBD2 (5 bases). The CDR3: CASSPSLAVSRLKYEQYF. The DNA of the CDR3 is TGTGCCAGCAGCCCCTCTCTAGCTGTTAGTCGGCTCAAATACGAGCAGTACTTC.